Sequencing of this T cell receptor (beta chain) was carried out in a study of monozygotic twins with inflammatory bowel disease. Study results and caveats: Repertoire similarity did not differ between concordant and discordant twins, perhaps due to limited power. IBD patients had lower TCRbeta diversity (inverse Simpson) than healthy co-twins.

The template switching step added UMIs that contained a 6-nucleotide sample barcode. Both TCRalpha and TCRbeta cDNA were subjected to two nested PCRs lasting around 15 and 10 cycles. TCRdb re-called the 5' RACE reads, yielding one record per CDR3 amino acid sequence without DNA. This listing includes some 170,000 distinct CDR3 sequences. In the case of this clonotype: The target antigen is unknown.

The material sequenced was blood. The source of this sequence is a human donor with ulcerative colitis or Crohn's disease, or a healthy co-twin of an affected twin (not recorded which).

The CDR3 region is CSATGVGGGAFETQYF. The chain links TRBV20-1 to TRBJ2-5; TCRdb gives TRBD2 as the D gene, but with no DNA this cannot be confirmed. The CDR3 is 16 amino acids. Germline V lookup: CDR1 DFQATT, CDR2 SNEGSKA (reference sequence).